This T cell receptor beta chain was sequenced in a study of T cell responses to AZD1222 COVID-19 vaccine. Only in-frame clones appear in the TCRdb table, and some are missing; sequencing was by immunoSEQ multiplex PCR. The repertoire includes roughly 66,000 clones, 82% of them detected once, and less than 6.5% sits in the top ten. Unmatched junction bases numbered 8, after V lost 5 bases and J lost 5 bases. The germline V gene encodes CDR1 MNHNY and CDR2 SVGAGI (reference sequence). The CDR3 loop spans 14 amino acids. This chain links TRBV6-6 with TRBJ2-5, with TRBD2 matching 7 bases. The sequences come from peripheral blood, collected on day 0 of AZD1222 vaccination. This TCR was sampled from an adult in good health. The CDR3 sequence: CASSHRGRGETQYF. The CDR3 DNA reads TGTGCCAGCAGTCACCGCGGGAGAGGGGAGACCCAGTACTTC.